This TCR beta chain comes out of a study of blood T cell repertoires in COVID-19. Study information: Spain, Italy and the United States supplied samples that represented acute and convalescent COVID-19. T cells, B-cell-depleted T cells, or PBMCs supplied cDNA or gDNA.

This CDR3 is 15 amino acids long. Germline V gene sequence: CDR1 MGHRA, CDR2 YSYEKL. J was trimmed by 7 bases and V by 3 bases; bases with no gene match: 10. Per the authors' pipeline: Quantification of nucleated cells was approximated via reference gene primer amplification. TCRdb keeps only in-frame clones here, not all; method: immunoSEQ multiplex PCR. D and trimming come from the DNA, and the V and J calls and clone size come from that table. Of more than 300,000 clones listed, around 92% are singletons. Material for sequencing was peripheral blood. The V and J genes are TRBV4-1 and TRBJ2-5, with 8 bases identical to TRBD1. The TCR comes from a man aged 18 to 29 who had recovered from COVID-19. As DNA, the CDR3 is TGCGCCAGCAGCCATCAGGACAGGGCCCCAGGGACCCAGTACTTC. Translation gives CASSHQDRAPGTQYF.